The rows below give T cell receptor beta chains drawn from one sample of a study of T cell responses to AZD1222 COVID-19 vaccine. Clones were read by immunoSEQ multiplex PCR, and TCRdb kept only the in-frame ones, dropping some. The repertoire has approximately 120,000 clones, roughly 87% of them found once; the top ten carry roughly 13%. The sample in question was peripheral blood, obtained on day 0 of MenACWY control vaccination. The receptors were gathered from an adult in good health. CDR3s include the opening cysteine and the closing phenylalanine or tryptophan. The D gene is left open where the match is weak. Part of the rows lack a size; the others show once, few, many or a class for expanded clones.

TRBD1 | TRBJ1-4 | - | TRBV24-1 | CATSDSGTGGEKLFF | TGTGCCACCAGTGATTCCGGGACAGGGGGTGAAAAACTGTTTTTT
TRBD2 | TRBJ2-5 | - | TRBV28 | CASSLIAGSQVGQETQYF | TGTGCCAGCAGTTTAATAGCGGGGAGCCAAGTAGGACAAGAGACCCAGTACTTC
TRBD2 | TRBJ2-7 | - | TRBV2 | CASSGLAGGGEQYF | TGTGCCAGCAGTGGACTAGCGGGAGGGGGGGAGCAGTACTTC
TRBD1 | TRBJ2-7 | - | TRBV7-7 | CASSQDRGAYEQYF | TGTGCTAGCAGCCAGGACAGGGGGGCCTACGAGCAGTACTTC
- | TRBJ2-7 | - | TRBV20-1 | CSVASSYEQYF | TGCAGTGTGGCTAGCTCCTACGAGCAGTACTTC
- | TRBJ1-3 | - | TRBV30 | CAWSVPGGTIYF | TGTGCCTGGAGTGTCCCCGGGGGCACCATATATTTT
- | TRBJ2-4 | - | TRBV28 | CASSIVGERENIQYF | TGTGCCAGCAGCATAGTCGGGGAAAGAGAAAACATTCAGTACTTC
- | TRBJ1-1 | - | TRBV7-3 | CASSLSLLNTEAFF | TGTGCCAGCAGCTTAAGTCTCTTGAACACTGAAGCTTTCTTT
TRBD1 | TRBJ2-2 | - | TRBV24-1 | CATDPNRGTGELFF | TGTGCCACCGACCCTAACAGGGGGACCGGGGAGCTGTTTTTT
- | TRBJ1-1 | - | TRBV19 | CASSMRGSEAFF | TGTGCCAGTAGTATGCGGGGGTCTGAAGCTTTCTTT
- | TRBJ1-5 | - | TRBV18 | CASSPWREGQPQHF | TGTGCCAGCTCACCATGGAGGGAGGGGCAGCCCCAGCATTTT
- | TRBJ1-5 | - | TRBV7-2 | CASSFGINQPQHF | TGTGCCAGCAGCTTTGGGATTAATCAGCCCCAGCATTTT
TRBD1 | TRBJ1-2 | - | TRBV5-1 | CASSLGVSTGHGYTF | TGCGCCAGCAGCTTGGGGGTCTCGACAGGGCATGGCTACACCTTC
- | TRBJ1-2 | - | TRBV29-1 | CSAEGGRRYGYTF | TGCAGCGCTGAAGGGGGACGGAGGTATGGCTACACCTTC
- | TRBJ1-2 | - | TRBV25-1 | CASSPRSTATMAGYTF | TGTGCCAGCAGCCCCCGGTCGACGGCTACTATGGCTGGCTACACCTTC
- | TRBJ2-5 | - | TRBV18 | CASSLLQGEQETQYF | TGTGCCAGCTCACTGTTACAAGGGGAACAAGAGACCCAGTACTTC
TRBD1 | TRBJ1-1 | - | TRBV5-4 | CASSPRQGVHTEAFF | TGTGCCAGCAGCCCTAGACAGGGCGTCCACACTGAAGCTTTCTTT
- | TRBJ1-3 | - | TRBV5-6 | CASSLQGPLAHSGNTIYF | TGTGCCAGCAGCTTGCAGGGGCCCCTGGCACACTCTGGAAACACCATATATTTT
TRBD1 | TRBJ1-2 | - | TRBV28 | CASRGQGNGYTF | TGTGCCAGCAGAGGACAGGGTAATGGCTACACCTTC
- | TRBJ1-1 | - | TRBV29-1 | CSVEGTIAYF | TGCAGCGTTGAGGGGACGATAGCATACTTT
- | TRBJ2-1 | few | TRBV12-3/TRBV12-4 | CASSFRGDEQFF | TGTGCCAGCAGTTTTAGGGGGGATGAGCAGTTCTTC
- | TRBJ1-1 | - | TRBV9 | CASSPSGGGGTEAFF | TGTGCCAGCAGCCCATCCGGAGGGGGAGGCACTGAAGCTTTCTTT
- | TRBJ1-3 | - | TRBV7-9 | CASSLVSMPAGNTIYF | TGTGCCAGCAGCTTAGTTTCTATGCCCGCCGGAAACACCATATATTTT
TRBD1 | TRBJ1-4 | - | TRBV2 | CASSARTGGGEKLFF | TGTGCCAGCAGTGCCCGGACAGGCGGGGGGGAAAAACTGTTTTTT
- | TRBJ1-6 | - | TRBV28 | CASRTGEGSDNSPLHF | TGTGCCAGCAGGACCGGGGAGGGCAGCGATAATTCACCCCTCCACTTT
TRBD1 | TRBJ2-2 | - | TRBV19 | CASSSTGGTGELFF | TGTGCCAGTAGTAGTACAGGGGGCACCGGGGAGCTGTTTTTT
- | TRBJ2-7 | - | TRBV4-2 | CASSQDSPSYEQYF | TGTGCCAGCAGCCAAGATTCCCCGTCCTACGAGCAGTACTTC
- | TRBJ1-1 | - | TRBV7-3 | CASSLFEGTEAFF | TGTGCCAGCAGCTTATTTGAAGGCACTGAAGCTTTCTTT
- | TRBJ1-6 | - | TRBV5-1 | CASSPEDNSPLHF | TGCGCCAGCAGTCCGGAGGATAATTCACCCCTCCACTTT
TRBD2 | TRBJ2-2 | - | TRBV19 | CASSLQAGVGNTGELFF | TGTGCCAGTAGTTTACAAGCGGGAGTCGGGAACACCGGGGAGCTGTTTTTT
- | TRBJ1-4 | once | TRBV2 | CASSGGGEFEKLFF | TGTGCCAGCAGTGGAGGGGGAGAATTTGAAAAACTGTTTTTT
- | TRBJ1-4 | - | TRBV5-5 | CASSSQYAENEKLFF | TGTGCCAGCAGCAGCCAATATGCGGAAAATGAAAAACTGTTTTTT
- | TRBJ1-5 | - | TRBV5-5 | CASSLVYQAGQPQHF | TGTGCCAGCAGCTTGGTATACCAGGCAGGCCAGCCCCAGCATTTT
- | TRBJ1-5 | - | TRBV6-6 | CASSWGGPQHF | TGTGCCAGCAGTTGGGGTGGACCCCAGCATTTT
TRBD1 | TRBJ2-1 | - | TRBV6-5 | CASSYSKGQGNNEQFF | TGTGCCAGCAGTTACTCGAAGGGACAGGGAAACAATGAGCAGTTCTTC
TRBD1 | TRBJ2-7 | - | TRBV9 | CASSVQTGSLHEQYF | TGTGCCAGCAGCGTACAGACAGGGAGCCTGCACGAGCAGTACTTC
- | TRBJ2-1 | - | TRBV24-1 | CATNDPFNEQFF | TGTGCCACCAACGATCCTTTCAATGAGCAGTTCTTC
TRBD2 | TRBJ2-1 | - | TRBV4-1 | CASSHQRTSGPYNEQFF | TGCGCCAGCAGCCACCAGAGGACTAGCGGGCCCTACAATGAGCAGTTCTTC
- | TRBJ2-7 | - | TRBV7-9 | CASSFGRKSSYEQYF | TGTGCCAGCAGCTTCGGACGGAAAAGCTCCTACGAGCAGTACTTC
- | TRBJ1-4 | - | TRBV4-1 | CASSQNTLTTNEKLFF | TGCGCCAGCAGCCAGAACACACTTACAACTAATGAAAAACTGTTTTTT
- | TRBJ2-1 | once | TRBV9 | CASSVGQGPYNEQFF | TGTGCCAGCAGCGTAGGCCAGGGTCCCTACAATGAGCAGTTCTTC
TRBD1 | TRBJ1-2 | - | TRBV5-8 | CASPTARGLAYGYTF | TGTGCCAGCCCCACCGCAAGGGGGCTTGCTTATGGCTACACCTTC
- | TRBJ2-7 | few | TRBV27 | CASSLVTGQLSEQYF | TGTGCCAGCAGTTTAGTCACAGGCCAACTCAGCGAGCAGTACTTC
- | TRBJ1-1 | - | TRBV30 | CASLPGKSLGTEAFF | TGTGCCTCCCTGCCGGGAAAATCTCTGGGCACTGAAGCTTTCTTT
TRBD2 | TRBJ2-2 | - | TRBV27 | CASSSHVFIVSGGGTGELFF | TGTGCCAGCAGTTCCCACGTCTTCATCGTTAGCGGGGGGGGAACCGGGGAGCTGTTTTTT
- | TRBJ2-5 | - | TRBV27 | CASSLDSQETQYF | TGTGCCAGCAGTTTGGACAGTCAAGAGACCCAGTACTTC
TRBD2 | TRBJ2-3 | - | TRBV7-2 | CASSRTSFADTQYF | TGTGCCAGCAGTCGGACTAGCTTTGCCGATACGCAGTATTTT
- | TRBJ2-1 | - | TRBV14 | CASSPTIWAYNEQFF | TGTGCCAGCAGCCCGACTATATGGGCCTACAATGAGCAGTTCTTC
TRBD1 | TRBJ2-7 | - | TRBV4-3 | CASSPGTGVREQYF | TGCGCCAGCAGCCCCGGGACAGGGGTTAGGGAGCAGTACTTC
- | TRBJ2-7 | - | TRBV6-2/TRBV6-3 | CASSYDLWRGHYPYEQYF | TGTGCCAGCAGTTACGACCTTTGGAGGGGACATTATCCCTACGAGCAGTACTTC
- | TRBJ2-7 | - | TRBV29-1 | CSVVSGEPYEQYF | TGCAGCGTTGTATCGGGGGAACCCTACGAGCAGTACTTC
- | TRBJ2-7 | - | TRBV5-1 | CASSPIVVGFNEQYF | TGCGCCAGCAGCCCTATCGTGGTGGGCTTCAACGAGCAGTACTTC
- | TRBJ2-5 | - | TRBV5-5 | CASSYIPAKETQYF | TGTGCCAGCAGCTATATTCCGGCGAAAGAGACCCAGTACTTC
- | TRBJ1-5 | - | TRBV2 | CASSDRVGHQPQHF | TGTGCCAGCAGTGACAGGGTGGGACATCAGCCCCAGCATTTT
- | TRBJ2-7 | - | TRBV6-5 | CAKQPGLPYEQYF | TGTGCCAAACAACCAGGGTTACCCTACGAGCAGTACTTC
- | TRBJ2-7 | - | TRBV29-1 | CSVVRRDEQYF | TGCAGCGTTGTAAGAAGGGACGAGCAGTACTTC
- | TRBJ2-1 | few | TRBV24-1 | CATSDFLRNEQFF | TGTGCCACCAGTGATTTTCTGAGGAATGAGCAGTTCTTC
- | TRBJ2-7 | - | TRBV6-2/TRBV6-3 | CASRYRAEAYEQYF | TGTGCCAGCAGATACAGGGCCGAAGCATACGAGCAGTACTTC
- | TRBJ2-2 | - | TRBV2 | CASNSWAGELFF | TGTGCCAGCAACTCGTGGGCCGGGGAGCTGTTTTTT